Listed below are T cell receptor beta chains from one sample, sequenced in a study of CD8+CD57+ T cells in acquired aplastic anemia. Using its own MiXCR run on the reads, TCRdb lists one record per CDR3 protein. The sample carries about 220,000 distinct CDR3 sequences, approximately 35% recorded once. Specimen: sorted CD4+, CD8+, or CD8+CD57+ T cells (not recorded which) from PBMCs. These receptors were obtained from a human donor in good health, serving as a control. Each CDR3 is given with its conserved first and last residue. The D gene is left open where the match is weak. Clone sizes are given selectively: once, few, many, or a class where the clone is expanded.

abundance	v_gene	j_gene	d_gene	CDR3aa	CDR3nt
many	TRBV2	TRBJ1-1	.	CASSGTDGMNTEAFF	TGTGCCAGCAGCGGGACGGACGGCATGAACACTGAAGCTTTCTTT
many	TRBV20-1	TRBJ2-1	TRBD2	CSASQITSAQFF	TGCAGTGCTAGCCAGATAACTAGCGCGCAGTTCTTC
.	TRBV20-1	TRBJ2-7	TRBD2	CSARTSGGYEQYF	TGCAGTGCCAGGACTAGCGGGGGCTACGAGCAGTACTTC
.	TRBV20-1	TRBJ2-7	.	CSALLAYEQYF	TGCAGTGCTTTATTAGCCTACGAGCAGTACTTC
.	TRBV2	TRBJ1-1	.	CASSGGGTNTEAFF	TGTGCCAGCAGCGGGGGGGGGACGAACACTGAAGCTTTCTTT
few	TRBV18	TRBJ2-3	.	CASSRHDSSTDTQYF	TGTGCCAGCTCACGACACGACTCTAGCACAGATACGCAGTATTTT
many	TRBV12-3/TRBV12-4	TRBJ1-5	.	CASSFWDNLVGQPQHF	TGTGCCAGCAGTTTTTGGGATAACCTGGTAGGTCAGCCCCAGCATTTT
.	TRBV10-3	TRBJ1-2	.	CAVYSYGLPGYTF	TGTGCCGTCTACAGTTACGGGCTACCCGGCTACACCTTC
.	TRBV27	TRBJ1-2	.	CASRDVYGYTF	TGTGCCAGCAGAGACGTTTATGGCTACACCTTC
.	TRBV2	TRBJ1-3	.	CASRLYSSGNTIYF	TGTGCCAGCCGGTTGTACAGCTCTGGAAACACCATATATTTT
.	TRBV6-1	TRBJ1-1	.	CASSPEGVNTEAFF	TGTGCCAGCAGTCCAGAGGGAGTGAACACTGAAGCTTTCTTT
.	TRBV5-6	TRBJ2-5	TRBD1	CASSQGQGAKTQYF	TGTGCCAGCAGCCAAGGACAGGGGGCAAAGACCCAGTACTTC
many	TRBV20-1	TRBJ1-2	.	CSATKTGISGYTF	TGCAGTGCTACGAAAACAGGGATTTCTGGCTACACCTTC
.	TRBV14	TRBJ2-3	.	CASSHTSGGRDTQYF	TGTGCCAGCAGCCACACTTCCGGGGGCCGGGATACGCAGTATTTT
few	TRBV28	TRBJ1-1	.	CASSFARLIGTEAFF	TGTGCCAGCAGTTTCGCCCGCCTCATTGGCACTGAAGCTTTCTTT
many	TRBV9	TRBJ2-5	TRBD2	CASSVGISGGSETQYF	TGTGCCAGCAGCGTAGGGATTAGCGGGGGGTCAGAGACCCAGTACTTC
once	TRBV25-1	TRBJ1-6	TRBD1	CASSAREDLTGINSPLHF	TGTGCCAGCAGTGCTAGAGAAGACCTGACAGGGATTAATTCACCCCTCCACTTT
few	TRBV5-1	TRBJ1-2	.	CASSYGQSCGYTF	TGCGCCAGCAGCTACGGACAGAGCTGTGGCTACACCTTC
.	TRBV25-1	TRBJ1-4	.	CASSDRSEKLFF	TGTGCCAGCAGTGATAGGAGCGAAAAACTGTTTTTT
.	TRBV20-1	TRBJ2-7	.	CSARDPGSDYEQYF	TGCAGTGCTAGAGATCCAGGGAGTGACTACGAGCAGTACTTC
.	TRBV5-5	TRBJ2-3	.	CASSLLARGPDTQYF	TGTGCCAGCAGCTTGCTCGCACGGGGGCCAGATACGCAGTATTTT
many	TRBV20-1	TRBJ1-2	.	CSVSGTAKGYTF	TGCAGTGTTTCCGGCACAGCAAAGGGCTACACCTTC
.	TRBV5-1	TRBJ1-2	.	CASSLDGFYGYTF	TGCGCCAGCAGCTTAGACGGATTCTATGGCTACACCTTC
few	TRBV20-1	TRBJ2-3	.	CSAWGFSGQGPQDTQYF	TGCAGTGCTTGGGGGTTTTCGGGGCAGGGGCCCCAAGATACGCAGTATTTT
.	TRBV2	TRBJ2-7	TRBD2	CASREQAGGPNEQYF	TGTGCCAGCAGAGAGCAAGCGGGAGGGCCGAACGAGCAGTACTTC
.	TRBV7-9	TRBJ1-1	TRBD1	CASVRDSTEAFF	TGTGCCAGCGTCCGGGACAGCACTGAAGCTTTCTTT
.	TRBV29-1	TRBJ1-1	TRBD1	CSVAKGQLNTEAFF	TGCAGCGTTGCTAAGGGACAGTTAAACACTGAAGCTTTCTTT
.	TRBV5-1	TRBJ2-1	.	CASSLAPAGQEEQFF	TGCGCCAGCAGCTTGGCGCCTGCGGGGCAGGAGGAGCAGTTCTTC
many	TRBV29-1	TRBJ1-1	.	CSVTEYMNTEAFF	TGCAGCGTTACGGAATACATGAACACTGAAGCTTTCTTT
many	TRBV5-1	TRBJ2-5	.	CASSLGYSQETQYF	TGCGCCAGCAGCTTGGGGTATTCCCAAGAGACCCAGTACTTC
many	TRBV20-1	TRBJ2-5	TRBD1	CSARDDGTGWKETQYF	TGCAGTGCTAGGGACGACGGGACAGGGTGGAAAGAGACCCAGTACTTC
.	TRBV10-3	TRBJ1-5	.	CATTYVESSNQPQHF	TGTGCCACCACGTATGTGGAAAGTAGCAATCAGCCCCAGCATTTT
few	TRBV3-1	TRBJ1-6	.	CASSHAEMDSPLHF	TGTGCCAGCAGCCACGCAGAAATGGATTCACCCCTCCACTTT
many	TRBV7-9	TRBJ1-1	TRBD1	CASSPGQVNTEAFF	TGTGCCAGCAGCCCTGGACAGGTGAACACTGAAGCTTTCTTT
many	TRBV29-1	TRBJ2-3	.	CSGAPSGTDTQYF	TGCAGCGGGGCCCCATCGGGCACAGATACGCAGTATTTT
.	TRBV12-3/TRBV12-4	TRBJ1-2	TRBD1	CASRRGTGNYGCTF	TGTGCCAGCAGACGAGGGACAGGGAACTATGGCTGCACCTTC
once	TRBV18	TRBJ1-2	.	CASSPPSLPSYGYTF	TGTGCCAGCTCACCACCATCCCTCCCAAGCTATGGCTACACCTTC
once	TRBV19	TRBJ2-7	.	CASSRRDGGEQYF	TGTGCCAGTAGTCGCAGGGACGGCGGCGAGCAGTACTTC
.	TRBV6-1	TRBJ1-5	.	CASSGYRDTTMGNQPQHF	TGTGCCAGCAGTGGTTACCGGGACACCACGATGGGCAATCAGCCCCAGCATTTT
many	TRBV5-5	TRBJ1-2	.	CASSWGDGGYYGYTF	TGTGCCAGCAGCTGGGGGGACGGAGGTTACTATGGCTACACCTTC
.	TRBV7-9	TRBJ1-4	.	CASSGKLFF	TGTGCCAGCAGCGGAAAACTGTTTTTT